The 26 T cell receptor beta chains presented below share a single source sample, sequenced in a study of Graves' ophthalmopathy and Graves' hyperthyroidism. TCR beta CDR3 amplification used RNA transcripts. After a first-round RT-PCR with HTBI primers, a second-round multiplex PCR was run. TCRdb ran MiXCR on the multiplex PCR reads and lists one entry per CDR3 protein. The profile covers more than 300,000 distinct CDR3 sequences, with just over 15% appearing a single time and around 6.6% taken by the ten largest. The sequencing input was peripheral blood. These receptors were collected from a young woman with stable Graves' hyperthyroidism.

This clonotype was observed a few times. This chain joins TRBV7-2 and TRBJ1-1; D remains ambiguous. CDR1 SGHTA and CDR2 FQGNSA come from the germline V gene. The CDR3 is 14 amino acids. V dropped 3 bases and J dropped 2 bases, with 10 bases sitting between them. The CDR3: CASSFKFGNTEAFF. As DNA, the CDR3 is TGTGCCAGCAGCTTTAAGTTTGGAAACACTGAAGCTTTCTTT.

This clonotype was counted at least ten times. V usage is TRBV12-3 or TRBV12-4 and J usage is TRBJ2-2; tentatively, D is TRBD1 (5 bases). The CDR3 consists of 13 residues. V lost 5 bases to trimming and J lost 5 bases, with 9 bases between them. This chain's CDR3 is CASSTRVTGELFF. For the CDR3, the DNA is TGTGCCAGCAGTACCAGGGTTACCGGGGAGCTGTTTTTT.

This clonotype occurred many times. The rearrangement joins TRBV6-1 to TRBJ2-7; D ambiguous. CDR3 size: 14 residues. Trimming removed 7 bases at V and 3 bases at J, with 16 bases between. Germline values: CDR1 MNHNS, CDR2 SASEGT. CDR3 sequence reads: CASTSQKFSYEQYF. In DNA, the CDR3 is TGTGCCAGCACCAGCCAAAAGTTCAGCTACGAGCAGTACTTC.

The V call is TRBV3-1, the J call TRBJ1-3; possibly TRBD1 for D (5 bases). The CDR3 is 13 amino acids. Trimming removed 3 bases from V and 3 bases from J, with 6 bases in between. Germline V gene lookup returns CDR1 LGHDT and CDR2 YNNKEL (reference sequence). DNA of the CDR3: TGTGCCAGCAGCCAGACAGTTGGAAACACCATATATTTT. Translating gives CASSQTVGNTIYF.

In its sample, this clonotype was seen a few times. This sequence joins TRBV15 and TRBJ2-2, with TRBD1 identical over 9 bases. Germline-derived CDR1 and CDR2 are LNHNV and YYDKDF (reference sequence). The CDR3 consists of 17 residues. Unmatched junction bases numbered 7, after V lost 5 bases and J lost 0 bases. CDR3 region: CATSGPGTGTNTGELFF. In DNA form, the CDR3 reads TGTGCCACCAGCGGACCCGGGACAGGGACGAACACCGGGGAGCTGTTTTTT.

This clonotype was found many times. The V call is TRBV20-1, the J call TRBJ2-7, with 7 bases matching TRBD2. Germline V lookup: CDR1 DFQATT, CDR2 SNEGSKA (reference sequence). The CDR3 runs to 13 residues. V dropped 2 bases and J dropped 4; count of bases not matched to a gene: 5. The chain's CDR3 is CSARYQGGYEQYF. The CDR3, as DNA: TGCAGTGCTAGATACCAGGGAGGGTACGAGCAGTACTTC.

The V call is TRBV3-1, the J call TRBJ1-1, with D unresolved. Per the germline V gene, CDR1 is LGHDT and CDR2 is YNNKEL (reference sequence). This CDR3 comprises 18 residues. Trimming took 2 bases from V and 2 from J, leaving 21 bases between them. In DNA form, the CDR3 reads TGTGCCAGCAGCCAACATCGCCAAGGGAGTTCACTTAACACTGAAGCTTTCTTT. It specifies CASSQHRQGSSLNTEAFF.

CDR3 sequence (DNA): TGTGCCAGCAGTTACTCGTGGCAGGGTACGGGAGAGCAGTACTTC. Translated, it gives CASSYSWQGTGEQYF. The chain carries TRBV6-5 and TRBJ2-7; D may match TRBD1 or TRBD2 (5 bases each). Germline values: CDR1 MNHEY, CDR2 SVGAGI. Trimming cost V 0 bases and J 7 bases, with 16 bases left between them. CDR3 length: 15 amino acids.

This clonotype was detected many times. J is TRBJ1-2 and V is TRBV5-1; weak D call: TRBD1 (6 bases). CDR3 length: 15 residues. Germline CDR1 is SGHRS and CDR2 is YFSETQ. The germline V and J ends were trimmed by 3 bases and 2 bases, with 14 bases remaining between them. As DNA, the CDR3 is TGCGCCAGCAGCTCAACAGGGACCCCGAACTATGGCTACACCTTC. This codes for CASSSTGTPNYGYTF.

This clonotype was detected many times. Germline is not matched at one junction end, which may reflect a read error. The chain has TRBV20-1 and TRBJ1-1; TRBD1 aligns across 7 bases. CDR1 and CDR2 from the germline V gene are DFQATT and SNEGSKA (reference sequence). The CDR3 runs 12 residues. For the CDR3, the DNA is TGCAGTCGGGGACAGATGAACACTGGAGCTTTCTTT. Translated: CSRGQMNTGAFF.

This clonotype was found many times. A much larger clone sits a single nucleotide away, making a read error possible. This sequence joins TRBV11-2 and TRBJ1-1; D uncertain. The ends were cut back, 1 base at V and 3 bases at J, with 6 bases in the middle. CDR3 length: 13 residues. Germline V CDR1 and CDR2: SGHAT, FQNNGV. CDR3 sequence (DNA): TGTGCCAGCAGCTTAGGATGGGACACTGAAGCTTTCTTT. This translates into CASSLGWDTEAFF.

This clonotype was found many times. The chain uses TRBV19 and TRBJ2-2; no clear D. CDR1 is LNHDA and CDR2 is SQIVND in the germline V gene (reference sequence). CDR3 length equals 16 residues. Deletions cut 2 bases from V and 0 bases from J, with 10 bases between. The CDR3 loop is CASSISPQTNTGELFF. The CDR3 coding sequence is TGTGCCAGTAGTATAAGCCCACAGACGAACACCGGGGAGCTGTTTTTT.

This clonotype was found many times. The V and J genes are TRBV2 and TRBJ2-2; D could derive from TRBD1 or TRBD2 (6 bases each). The germline V gene encodes CDR1 SNHLY and CDR2 FYNNEI. The CDR3 is 15 amino acids. V lost 3 bases and J 4 bases, leaving 12 bases between the germline ends. CDR3: CASSEEGVGTGELFF. CDR3 DNA sequence: TGTGCCAGCAGTGAGGAGGGGGTCGGCACCGGGGAGCTGTTTTTT.

This clonotype was recorded many times. The chain employs TRBV6-2 or TRBV6-3 and TRBJ2-7; the D call may be TRBD1 or TRBD2 (5 bases each). In germline, CDR1 is MNHEY, CDR2 SVGEGT. Trimming removed 0 bases from V and 3 bases from J, with 15 bases in between. This CDR3 is 16 amino acids long. CDR3 DNA sequence: TGTGCCAGCAGTTACTCCCCTCCGGGACGGATCTACGAGCAGTACTTC. Translated: CASSYSPPGRIYEQYF.

This clonotype was counted ten times or more. The J gene is TRBJ1-5, the V gene TRBV12-3 or TRBV12-4; D possibly corresponds to TRBD1 (6 bases). The CDR3 is 20 residues long. V lost 3 bases, J lost 5 bases, and 29 bases lay in between. The CDR3 nucleotides read TGTGCCAGCAGTTTCGGCAGGAGGGGGGGTAGACTAAGAATGTATCAGCCCCAGCATTTT. This codes for CASSFGRRGGRLRMYQPQHF.

About this clonotype: A much bigger clone sits one base away, suggesting this may be a read error. The chain has TRBV19 and TRBJ1-1; no definite D call. With 6 bases removed from V and 6 bases from J, the gap between germline ends came to 17 bases. The germline V gene encodes CDR1 LNHDA and CDR2 SQIVND (reference sequence). This CDR3 is 14 amino acids long. The DNA for the CDR3 is TGTGCCAGTAGGGTTAGGTTGGCGGACGCTGAAGCTTTCTTT. Its translation: CASRVRLADAEAFF.

V usage is TRBV6-1 and J usage is TRBJ1-2; TRBD1 is a possible D gene (6 bases). CDR1 and CDR2 from the germline V gene are MNHNS and SASEGT. CDR3 size: 12 residues. Trimming took off 8 bases at V and 8 bases at J, with 15 bases between the two ends. CDR3 loop: CASGTRGDGYTF. The CDR3 DNA follows: TGTGCCAGCGGGACACGGGGGGACGGCTACACCTTC.

This clonotype has ten or more counts. V gene TRBV20-1 combines with J gene TRBJ1-1; 7 positions match TRBD1. The CDR3 totals 15 residues. V was clipped by 6 bases and J by 1 base; unmatched bases: 11. Germline assignment: CDR1 DFQATT and CDR2 SNEGSKA (reference sequence). The CDR3 nucleotides are TGCAGTGCCTATTCGAGGGGGCGGACGAACACTGAAGCTTTCTTT. Residues: CSAYSRGRTNTEAFF.

The V gene is TRBV19, the J gene TRBJ1-2, with 7 positions matching TRBD1. The CDR3 sequence is 15 residues long. Per the germline V gene, CDR1 is LNHDA and CDR2 is SQIVND (reference sequence). J was trimmed by 4 bases and V by 8 bases; bases with no gene match: 13. The chain's CDR3 is CASGRWAGGVYGYTF. The CDR3 nucleotides are TGTGCCAGTGGACGGTGGGCAGGGGGAGTCTATGGCTACACCTTC.

This clonotype was recorded at least ten times. This chain uses TRBV11-3 with TRBJ1-2; TRBD1 agrees at 7 bases. The CDR3 extends over 13 amino acids. CDR1 is SGHNT, CDR2 YENEEA, per germline. The J segment lost 5 bases and the V segment lost 5 bases, leaving 5 bases of the junction unmatched. The CDR3 loop reads CASSQGTAYGYTF. DNA for the CDR3: TGTGCCAGCAGCCAGGGGACAGCATATGGCTACACCTTC.

There are many counts of this clonotype. The rearrangement joins TRBV6-1 to TRBJ2-7; no reliable D call. The germline gives CDR1 MNHNS, CDR2 SASEGT. The V end lost 3 bases, the J end lost 4 bases, and 7 bases lay between the germline ends. The CDR3 is made up of 12 amino acids. This CDR3 reads CASSDHSYEQYF. For the CDR3, the DNA is TGTGCCAGCAGTGACCATTCATACGAGCAGTACTTC.

The chain links TRBV27 to TRBJ2-7; D is undetermined. CDR1 is MNHEY and CDR2 is SMNVEV in the germline V gene (reference sequence). V was shortened by 5 bases and J by 2 bases, with 10 bases between the two germline ends. The CDR3 has 13 residues. The CDR3 nucleotides are TGTGCCAGCAGTGCCGGACCCACCTACGAGCAGTACTTC. Amino acids: CASSAGPTYEQYF.

This clonotype was picked up many times. The chain links TRBV11-1 to TRBJ2-2; weak D call: TRBD1 (6 bases). With 5 bases removed from V and 3 bases from J, the gap between germline ends came to 13 bases. Germline V gives CDR1 SGHAT, CDR2 FQDESV (reference sequence). The CDR3 runs to 15 residues. This CDR3 is CASSKRTADTGELFF. CDR3 DNA sequence: TGTGCCAGCAGCAAACGGACAGCCGACACCGGGGAGCTGTTTTTT. Filled out from reference TRBV11-1 and TRBJ2-2, the complete variable domain reads EAEVAQSPRYKITEKSQAVAFWCDPISGHATLYWYRQILGQGPELLVQFQDESVVDDSQLPKDRFSAERLKGVDSTLKIQPAELGDSAMYLCASSKRTADTGELFFGEGSRLTVL.

This clonotype was recorded at least ten times. V gene TRBV7-2 combines with J gene TRBJ2-7; D gene ambiguous. Germline loops: CDR1 SGHTA, CDR2 FQGNSA. V was clipped by 6 bases and J by 3 bases, with 9 bases between them. CDR3 length: 12 residues. The CDR3 spells CASSRNDYEQYF. In DNA, the CDR3 is TGTGCCAGCAGTCGGAACGACTACGAGCAGTACTTC.

Ten or more counts support this clonotype. The chain combines TRBV5-1 with TRBJ2-2; D call uncertain. Germline V lookup: CDR1 SGHRS, CDR2 YFSETQ. V lost 3 bases to trimming and J lost 6 bases, with 12 bases between them. CDR3 length equals 14 residues. The chain's CDR3 is CASSSESGSGELFF. The DNA for the CDR3 is TGCGCCAGCAGCTCGGAGTCAGGCTCCGGGGAGCTGTTTTTT.

This clonotype has ten or more counts. V and J are TRBV12-3 or TRBV12-4 and TRBJ1-1; D not certain. The CDR3 consists of 15 residues. Trimming took 5 bases from V and 3 from J, leaving 16 bases between them. The CDR3 DNA sequence: TGTGCCAGCAGTCTAACGACGAGCGGGGACACTGAAGCTTTCTTT. Residues: CASSLTTSGDTEAFF.